These 30 T cell receptor beta chains were all obtained from the same sample, sequenced in a study of PD-1 blockade in classical Hodgkin lymphoma. Assay: immunoSEQ multiplex PCR; the TCRdb copy retains only in-frame clones and omits some. Among about 21,000 clones listed, more than 75% were seen once. Specified time point: cycle 4 day 1 (C4D1), after more than five weeks of nivolumab. Relapse after autologous stem cell transplantation occurred in every patient, and brentuximab vedotin exposure varied. Sequencing used peripheral blood mononuclear cells (PBMCs), obtained before the fourth cycle of nivolumab. The receptors stem from a human donor with classical Hodgkin lymphoma.

V gene TRBV30 combines with J gene TRBJ2-1; D possibly corresponds to TRBD1 (5 bases). CDR1 and CDR2 from the germline V gene are GTSNPN and SVGIG (reference sequence). The V end was cut by 5 bases, the J end by 2 bases, with 10 bases between. The CDR3 extends over 13 amino acids. CDR3 sequence reads: CAWEDTPYNEQFF. The CDR3 bases are TGTGCCTGGGAGGACACTCCCTACAATGAGCAGTTCTTC.

The chain is built from TRBV6-6 and TRBJ1-2, with TRBD1 matching over 7 bases. V was pared by 2 bases and J by 5 bases, with 2 bases of the junction left unmatched. In germline, CDR1 is MNHNY, CDR2 SVGAGI (reference sequence). This CDR3 is built from 13 residues. CDR3 DNA: TGTGCCAGCAGTTACCACAGGGGATATGGCTACACCTTC. It encodes CASSYHRGYGYTF.

The chain joins TRBV19 to TRBJ1-2; TRBD1 matches 7 bases. V was pared by 6 bases and J by 8 bases, with 12 bases of the junction left unmatched. The CDR3 has 14 amino acids. From germline, CDR1 is LNHDA and CDR2 SQIVND (reference sequence). The CDR3 region is CASSPDREVFGYTF. The CDR3 DNA is TGTGCCAGTAGCCCTGACAGGGAGGTCTTCGGCTACACCTTC.

The J gene is TRBJ1-3, the V gene TRBV30, with no clear D. The germline gives CDR1 GTSNPN, CDR2 SVGIG (reference sequence). The V and J ends lost 8 bases and 0 bases respectively, with 8 bases between them. This CDR3 has 12 amino acids. CDR3 loop: CARKHSGNTIYF. The CDR3 DNA sequence: TGTGCCCGGAAACACTCTGGAAACACCATATATTTT.

The gene calls are TRBV4-1 and TRBJ2-7; 10 positions match TRBD2. The CDR3 spans 19 residues. Germline loops: CDR1 MGHRA, CDR2 YSYEKL. J was trimmed by 1 base and V by 5 bases; bases with no gene match: 17. The CDR3 region is CASSSPSKLETSGSYEQYF. Here the CDR3 DNA reads TGCGCCAGCAGCTCACCCTCCAAACTCGAGACTAGCGGGTCCTACGAGCAGTACTTC.

The rearrangement uses TRBV5-1 and TRBJ2-1, with 8 bases matching TRBD2. The ends lost 6 bases at V and 4 bases at J; junction bases unmatched: 3. Per germline, CDR1 SGHRS and CDR2 YFSETQ. The CDR3 sequence is 13 residues long. The CDR3 reads CASTSGRYNEQFF. The CDR3 region has the DNA TGCGCCAGCACTAGCGGGCGTTACAATGAGCAGTTCTTC.

J is TRBJ2-5 and V is TRBV5-1, with D tentatively TRBD1 (6 bases). The CDR3 covers 16 residues. In germline, CDR1 is SGHRS, CDR2 YFSETQ. Trimming pared 0 bases from V and 5 bases from J, leaving 17 bases between. The DNA of the CDR3 is TGCGCCAGCAGCTTGGGGGCTACAGGGCTGGGGGAGACCCAGTACTTC. It translates to CASSLGATGLGETQYF.

The V call is TRBV4-3, the J call TRBJ2-7; D ambiguous. Between the trimmed V and J ends, which lost 0 bases and 7 bases, there was a span of 13 bases. This CDR3 contains 14 residues. Germline V lookup: CDR1 LGHNA, CDR2 YSLEER. Written as DNA, the CDR3 is TGCGCCAGCAGCCAAGATCCCATGTTGGGAGAGCAGTACTTC. Translated: CASSQDPMLGEQYF.

This clone was seen a few times. The V gene is TRBV28, the J gene TRBJ1-2; 7 bases are shared with TRBD1. Germline loops: CDR1 MDHEN, CDR2 SYDVKM. The length of the CDR3 is 14 residues. The ends lost 5 bases at V and 8 bases at J; junction bases unmatched: 11. The CDR3 sequence is CASSTNPQGFGYTF. In nucleotides, the CDR3 is TGTGCCAGCAGTACTAACCCACAGGGGTTCGGCTACACCTTC.

The gene calls are TRBV29-1 and TRBJ2-1; a possible D gene is TRBD2 (7 bases). Per the germline V gene, CDR1 is SQVTM and CDR2 is ANQGSEA. Trimming took off 6 bases at V and 10 bases at J, with 16 bases between the two ends. The CDR3 contains 12 residues. Written as DNA, the CDR3 is TGCAGCGTGGGGGCCTGGGAGGGGGAGCAGTTCTTC. Translation: CSVGAWEGEQFF.

This clone was seen just once. For the CDR3, the DNA is TGTGCCAGCAGTTGGTACAGGGGAACTCAGGGGAACACCGGGGAGCTGTTTTTT. Protein: CASSWYRGTQGNTGELFF. The rearrangement uses TRBV28 and TRBJ2-2, with 7 positions matching TRBD1. CDR1 MDHEN and CDR2 SYDVKM come from the germline V gene. V lost 4 bases to trimming and J lost 1 base; unmatched junction nucleotides: 12. This CDR3 is built from 18 residues.

The table lists this clone with a few counts. The rearrangement links TRBV19 to TRBJ1-6; no firm D call. Germline loops: CDR1 LNHDA, CDR2 SQIVND (reference sequence). The CDR3 totals 18 residues. Trimming removed 1 base from V and 3 bases from J, with 16 bases in between. The CDR3 spells CASSIGGREFNYNSPLHF. The DNA for the CDR3 is TGTGCCAGTAGTATAGGCGGACGGGAGTTCAACTATAATTCACCCCTCCACTTT.

This clone was detected only once. This chain links TRBV28 with TRBJ1-2; D is uncertain. This CDR3 spans 16 amino acids. V dropped 1 base and J dropped 6 bases, with 18 bases sitting between them. CDR1 and CDR2 from the germline V gene are MDHEN and SYDVKM. CDR3 protein: CASSLSAYQTVDGYTF. As DNA, the CDR3 is TGTGCCAGCAGTTTATCGGCGTACCAGACTGTCGATGGCTACACCTTC.

The V and J genes are TRBV11-2 and TRBJ2-2, with D maybe TRBD2 (6 bases). The CDR3 is 16 residues long. CDR1 is SGHAT, CDR2 FQNNGV, per germline. V lost 5 bases and J lost 5, with 18 bases in between. The CDR3 is CASSAPAGGLTGELFF. As DNA, the CDR3 is TGTGCCAGCAGCGCCCCGGCAGGAGGGTTGACCGGGGAGCTGTTTTTT.

The chain uses TRBV19 and TRBJ1-1; the D gene is possibly TRBD1 (5 bases). The germline V and J ends were trimmed by 6 bases and 1 base, with 12 bases remaining between them. The CDR3 contains 14 residues. Germline V lookup: CDR1 LNHDA, CDR2 SQIVND (reference sequence). CDR3 protein: CASREDGTNTEAFF. For the CDR3, the DNA is TGTGCCAGTAGGGAGGACGGGACGAACACTGAAGCTTTCTTT.

The genes are TRBV20-1 and TRBJ2-7, with TRBD1 matching over 7 bases. The CDR3 runs to 11 residues. The germline CDR1 and CDR2 sequences are DFQATT and SNEGSKA (reference sequence). With V trimmed by 8 bases and J by 4 bases, 5 bases remained unmatched. The chain's CDR3 is CSSGTVYEQYV. CDR3 in DNA: TGCAGTTCCGGGACAGTTTACGAGCAGTACGTC.

This chain uses TRBV9 with TRBJ2-1, with TRBD1 matching 7 bases. The CDR3 is 13 residues long. V trimming: 4 bases; J trimming: 9 bases; junction bases outside the gene matches: 7. The V gene's germline CDR1 is SGDLS and CDR2 YYNGEE. The CDR3 sequence is CASSPQGVVEQFF. The CDR3 bases are TGTGCCAGCAGCCCCCAGGGGGTGGTTGAGCAGTTCTTC.

This clone was counted once. The genes are TRBV7-2 and TRBJ2-7, with D maybe TRBD1 (6 bases). Trimming took off 2 bases at V and 0 bases at J, with 8 bases between the two ends. Germline values: CDR1 SGHTA, CDR2 FQGNSA. This CDR3 is built from 14 residues. This CDR3 is CASSLQGSSYEQYF. CDR3 nucleotide sequence: TGTGCCAGCAGCTTACAGGGGAGCTCCTACGAGCAGTACTTC.

This clone counts as medium-sized. The gene calls are TRBV2 and TRBJ1-2; 12 bases align to TRBD1. CDR3 length: 18 amino acids. V was pared by 10 bases and J by 4 bases, with 19 bases of the junction left unmatched. Germline-derived CDR1 and CDR2 are SNHLY and FYNNEI. This CDR3 is CATMHPGTGGAWSYGYTF. CDR3 bases: TGTGCCACCATGCACCCCGGGACAGGGGGCGCTTGGTCCTATGGCTACACCTTC.

A single count supports this clone. The chain couples TRBV27 to TRBJ2-7, with D tentatively TRBD2 (6 bases). CDR3 length: 14 amino acids. Germline CDR1 and CDR2: MNHEY and SMNVEV (reference sequence). V shed 9 bases and J shed 1 base, with 16 bases lying between them. CDR3 residues: CASGRGMGSYEQYF. CDR3 bases: TGTGCCAGTGGCCGGGGGATGGGGTCCTACGAGCAGTACTTC.

This clone occurred once. This sequence joins TRBV6-4 and TRBJ2-3; 7 positions agree with TRBD1. J lost 4 bases, V lost 6 bases, and 13 bases had no gene match. The germline V gene encodes CDR1 MRHNA and CDR2 SNTAGT. CDR3 length: 16 amino acids. The CDR3 here is CASSERQGKGADTQYF. The CDR3 DNA follows: TGTGCCAGCAGCGAAAGACAGGGCAAGGGGGCAGATACGCAGTATTTT.

This clone was seen more than once but under ten times. The chain employs TRBV29-1 and TRBJ2-1, with 8 nucleotides matching TRBD1. The CDR3 spans 14 residues. CDR1 is SQVTM, CDR2 ANQGSEA, per germline. The junction had 4 bases not matched to a gene; V was cut back by 3 bases and J by 3 bases. The CDR3 nucleotides are TGCAGCGTTGACGGGACAGGACTCTACAATGAGCAGTTCTTC. Translated: CSVDGTGLYNEQFF.

The chain uses TRBV7-9 and TRBJ2-1; 8 nucleotides match TRBD1. The CDR3 has 14 residues. In germline, CDR1 is SEHNR, CDR2 FQNEAQ (reference sequence). Trimming at V came to 4 bases and at J to 5 bases, leaving 4 bases not matched to a gene. The CDR3 reads CASSSRQGHNEQFF. The DNA for the CDR3 is TGTGCCAGCAGCTCCCGACAGGGGCACAATGAGCAGTTCTTC. The whole variable domain, filled in from reference TRBV7-9 and TRBJ2-1, reads DTGVSQNPRHKITKRGQNVTFRCDPISEHNRLYWYRQTLGQGPEFLTYFQNEAQLEKSRLLSDRFSAERPKGSFSTLEIQRTEQGDSAMYLCASSSRQGHNEQFFGPGTRLTVL.

This chain joins TRBV11-3 and TRBJ2-2; D tentatively fits TRBD1 or TRBD2 (5 bases each). The CDR3 consists of 16 residues. Germline V gives CDR1 SGHNT, CDR2 YENEEA. Trimming pared 5 bases from V and 4 bases from J, leaving 17 bases between. The CDR3 DNA is TGTGCCAGCAGCCTAACACTGTGGGGGAGCACCGGGGAGCTGTTTTTT. Protein product: CASSLTLWGSTGELFF. The full variable domain, in which reference TRBV11-3 and TRBJ2-2 provide the parts outside the CDR3, is EAGVVQSPRYKIIEKKQPVAFWCNPISGHNTLYWYLQNLGQGPELLIRYENEEAVDDSQLPKDRFSAERLKGVDSTLKIQPAELGDSAVYLCASSLTLWGSTGELFFGEGSRLTVL.

CDR3: CASSMFSNGDTEAFF. As DNA, the CDR3 is TGTGCCAGTAGTATGTTCTCAAACGGGGACACTGAAGCTTTCTTT. V usage is TRBV19 and J usage is TRBJ1-1; D not resolved. CDR1 LNHDA and CDR2 SQIVND come from the germline V gene (reference sequence). Trimming left V 3 bases short and J 3 bases short, with 14 bases between. The CDR3 length is 15 residues.

The V call is TRBV3-2, the J call TRBJ1-6; TRBD1, the table's D call, lacks a check against the DNA. TRBV3-2 is a documented pseudogene. CDR3 length equals 8 residues. CDR3 DNA sequence: TGTGCCAGCAGTACACTCCACTTT. This encodes CASSTLHF.

This clone is a singleton in its sample. The chain recombines TRBV7-2 with TRBJ2-2, with TRBD1 matching 8 bases. Germline CDR1 is SGHTA and CDR2 is FQGNSA. This CDR3 has 14 amino acids. The ends lost 5 bases at V and 7 bases at J; junction bases unmatched: 6. The CDR3 here is CASSTPDRGGELFF. CDR3 sequence (DNA): TGTGCCAGCAGCACACCAGACAGGGGCGGGGAGCTGTTTTTT.

This chain connects TRBV6-4 to TRBJ2-5; either TRBD1 or TRBD2 may supply D (5 bases each). This CDR3 spans 13 amino acids. The germline V gene encodes CDR1 MRHNA and CDR2 SNTAGT. Trimming removed 3 bases at V and 9 bases at J, with 14 bases between. The CDR3 bases are TGTGCCAGCAGTGAAGGGAGCTTGGGGGCCCAGTACTTC. It codes for CASSEGSLGAQYF.

This chain connects TRBV13 to TRBJ2-1; the match to TRBD1 covers 7 bases. Trimming at V came to 4 bases and at J to 16 bases, leaving 13 bases not matched to a gene. CDR1 is PRHDT, CDR2 FYEKMQ, per germline (reference sequence). The CDR3 contains 13 residues. The CDR3 protein is CASSYGDRDSLFF. The DNA for the CDR3 is TGTGCCAGCAGCTACGGGGACCGGGACAGCCTCTTCTTC.

This chain links TRBV7-9 with TRBJ2-3, with D tentatively TRBD2 (6 bases). Per germline, CDR1 SEHNR and CDR2 FQNEAQ (reference sequence). V was trimmed by 2 bases and J by 1 base, leaving 19 bases between them. The CDR3 has 18 residues. The CDR3 DNA sequence: TGTGCCAGCAGCTTATTGGGGGGACGCCCGACGGGCACAGATACGCAGTATTTT. It yields the protein CASSLLGGRPTGTDTQYF.